The 2 T cell receptor beta chains in this list originate from one sample, sequenced in a study of blood T cell repertoires in COVID-19. Repertoires were generated with immunoSEQ multiplex PCR, while TCRdb's copy carries only in-frame clones and drops some. The sample has approximately 75,000 clones; approximately 78% are singletons. Sample: peripheral blood. These receptor sequences come from a human donor in a cohort sampled during active COVID-19.

The chain carries TRBV10-3 and TRBJ2-5, with D maybe TRBD1 (6 bases). The V gene's germline CDR1 is ENHRY and CDR2 SYGVKD. The length of the CDR3 is 14 residues. V dropped 3 bases and J dropped 5 bases, with 13 bases sitting between them. The DNA for the CDR3 is TGTGCCATCAGTGAATACAGGGTATCGGAGACCCAGTACTTC. It specifies CAISEYRVSETQYF.

In this sample, this clone turned up once. The V and J genes are TRBV28 and TRBJ1-1, with a possible D match to TRBD1 (5 bases). The CDR3 sequence is 13 residues long. The germline CDR1 and CDR2 sequences are MDHEN and SYDVKM. V lost 5 bases, J lost 1 base, and 8 bases lay in between. The CDR3 DNA is TGTGCCAGCAGTCCTACAGGGAACACTGAAGCTTTCTTT. As protein: CASSPTGNTEAFF.